A selection of T cell receptor beta chains follows, all from one sample in a study of T cell changes during pregnancy in multiple sclerosis. This table comes from immunoSEQ multiplex PCR, and its TCRdb copy is limited to in-frame clones, with some not included. There are some 29,000 clones in the sample; 89% occur only once, and 11% lies in the top ten. The sample in question was CD8+ T cells from peripheral blood mononuclear cells, obtained in the third trimester of pregnancy. Source of these receptors: a female donor with multiple sclerosis, enrolled in a pregnancy study. Both conserved end residues are part of each CDR3. D genes are given only for firm matches. Clone size appears in some rows only: once, few, many, or a class for an expanded clone.

d_gene	j_gene	v_gene	abundance	CDR3nt	CDR3aa
TRBD1	TRBJ2-5	TRBV5-4	.	TGTGCCAGCAGAAATGGACAGGGAGGTCAACAAGAGACCCAGTACTTC	CASRNGQGGQQETQYF
.	TRBJ2-2	TRBV7-6	.	TGTGCCAGCAGCTGGGCAGCTCCCGGGGAGCTGTTTTTT	CASSWAAPGELFF
TRBD1	TRBJ2-1	TRBV2	.	TGTGCCAGTAAGCAGGGGGTTACGCAGTTCTTC	CASKQGVTQFF
.	TRBJ1-5	TRBV7-8	.	TGTGCCAGCAGCTTAGACAGAGGGAGCAATCAGCCCCAGCATTTT	CASSLDRGSNQPQHF
.	TRBJ1-5	TRBV7-9	few	TGTGCCACCTCTCGGGTAGGGGATAGCAATCAGCCCCAGCATTTT	CATSRVGDSNQPQHF
TRBD1	TRBJ1-1	TRBV27	.	TGTGCCAGCAGTGCATCAGGGGGCACTGAAGCTTTCTTT	CASSASGGTEAFF
.	TRBJ2-1	TRBV5-1	.	TGCGCCAGCAGCCCTTGGGACTGGCGTCGAGGGGATGAGCAGTTCTTC	CASSPWDWRRGDEQFF
TRBD2	TRBJ2-1	TRBV15	.	TGTGCCACCAGCAGAGATCGGGGCGGGAGGGAGCAGTTCTTC	CATSRDRGGREQFF
.	TRBJ1-2	TRBV5-1	once	TGCGCCAGCAGCTTGGATGCGGTAGATGGCTACACCTTC	CASSLDAVDGYTF
TRBD1	TRBJ2-7	TRBV2	.	TGTGCCAGCAGTGGGAAGGCGACAGGGTCCTCCTACGAGCAGTACTTC	CASSGKATGSSYEQYF
.	TRBJ1-1	TRBV15	.	TGTGCCACCAGCAGAGACGGAGGGAACACTGAAGCTTTCTTT	CATSRDGGNTEAFF
TRBD2	TRBJ2-2	TRBV27	.	TGTGCCAGCAGGCCGGGAGGGCCCACCGGGGAGCTGTTTTTT	CASRPGGPTGELFF
.	TRBJ1-1	TRBV7-9	.	TGTGCCAGCAGCTTTAAGGGGCGGACTGAAGCTTTCTTT	CASSFKGRTEAFF
TRBD2	TRBJ2-2	TRBV15	.	TGTGCCACCAGCAGTGGAGGGACTAGCTACTCCGGGGAGCTGTTTTTT	CATSSGGTSYSGELFF
TRBD1	TRBJ2-1	TRBV9	.	TGTGCCAGCAGCGTTGGGGACAGAGCGCAGAGTGCTGAGCAGTTCTTC	CASSVGDRAQSAEQFF
.	TRBJ1-2	TRBV30	.	TGTGCCTGGGTGCCGGGAGGGTTCAAAGGGTTGGATGGCTACACCTTC	CAWVPGGFKGLDGYTF
.	TRBJ2-7	TRBV5-6	once	TGTGCCAGCAGCTCGGGGAGTGTCATCCAGTACTTC	CASSSGSVIQYF
.	TRBJ2-5	TRBV5-4	.	TGTGCCAGCAGCCCGGAACACAGGGCTTACCAAGAGACCCAGTACTTC	CASSPEHRAYQETQYF
.	TRBJ1-5	TRBV19	.	TGTGCCAGTAGTATCGGGTGGCGGCAGCCCCAGCATTTT	CASSIGWRQPQHF
TRBD2	TRBJ2-3	TRBV10-3	.	TGTGCCATCAGTGGAACTAGCGGGGAGCTTAGAGATACGCAGTATTTT	CAISGTSGELRDTQYF
.	TRBJ1-1	TRBV27	.	TGTGCCAGCAGTCCCTCCCTCCTAGGCACTGAAGCTTTCTTT	CASSPSLLGTEAFF
.	TRBJ1-6	TRBV27	few	TGTGCCAGCAGTTCCACAGGGAGCAATTCACCCCTCCACTTT	CASSSTGSNSPLHF
.	TRBJ2-7	TRBV5-6	once	TGTGCCAGCAGCCACTCGAGGGAGCAGTACTTC	CASSHSREQYF
TRBD1	TRBJ1-2	TRBV2	.	TGTGCCAGCAAAGGGGGCCGCCTGGATGGCTACACCTTC	CASKGGRLDGYTF
TRBD2	TRBJ2-3	TRBV28	.	TGTGCCAGCAGCCACCCAATAGCGGGAGGGCCGTCAGATACGCAGTATTTT	CASSHPIAGGPSDTQYF
TRBD2	TRBJ2-1	TRBV6-1	.	TGTGCCAGCAGTGAAGCTGCTAGCGGGGGGCAGAATGAGCAGTTCTTC	CASSEAASGGQNEQFF
.	TRBJ2-7	TRBV5-1	.	TGCGCCAGCAGCTTCCTGGGGGGCGAGCAGTACTTC	CASSFLGGEQYF
TRBD1	TRBJ1-1	TRBV19	.	TGTGCCAGTAGTCGTGGACAGGGGGCGCTTAACACTGAAGCTTTCTTT	CASSRGQGALNTEAFF
.	TRBJ1-2	TRBV6-5	.	TGTGCCAGCAGTTACTCCCTACTCGGTCATGGCTACACCTTC	CASSYSLLGHGYTF
.	TRBJ1-1	TRBV5-4	.	TGTGCCAGCAGCTTGTGGAGGATGATGAACACTGAAGCTTTCTTT	CASSLWRMMNTEAFF
TRBD2	TRBJ2-5	TRBV27	.	TGTGCCAGCAGTGCCAGACTAGCGGGAGTTCTAAAGACCCAGTACTTC	CASSARLAGVLKTQYF
TRBD2	TRBJ2-3	TRBV28	few	TGTGCCAGCAGTTTCCCCTGGACTAGCGGCACAGATACGCAGTATTTT	CASSFPWTSGTDTQYF
.	TRBJ2-1	TRBV11-2	.	TGTGCCAGCAGCTTAGGAGCGGGCCCATACAATGAGCAGTTCTTC	CASSLGAGPYNEQFF
.	TRBJ2-1	TRBV5-1	.	TGCGCCAGCAGATCCTTCGACGGGATGAGCTCCTACAATGAGCAGTTCTTC	CASRSFDGMSSYNEQFF
.	TRBJ2-1	TRBV29-1	few	TGCAGTCCCGGGACAAACAATGAGCAGTTCTTC	CSPGTNNEQFF
TRBD1	TRBJ1-1	TRBV2	.	TGTGCCAGCACTCACAGGGGCACTGAAGCTTTCTTT	CASTHRGTEAFF